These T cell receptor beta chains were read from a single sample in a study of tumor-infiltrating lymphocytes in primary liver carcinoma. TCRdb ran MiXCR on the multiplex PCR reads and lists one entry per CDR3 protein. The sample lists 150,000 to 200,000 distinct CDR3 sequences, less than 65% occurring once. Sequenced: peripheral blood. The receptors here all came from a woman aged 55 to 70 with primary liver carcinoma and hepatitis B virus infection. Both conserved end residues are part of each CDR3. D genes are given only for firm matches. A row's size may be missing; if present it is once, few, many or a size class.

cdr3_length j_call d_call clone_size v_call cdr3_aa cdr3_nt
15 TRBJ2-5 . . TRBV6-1 CISRYWTDSQETQYF TGTATCAGCAGGTACTGGACAGACAGTCAAGAGACCCAGTACTTC
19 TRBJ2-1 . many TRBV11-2 CASSPRTGGVETSGNTQFF TGTGCCAGCAGCCCCCGGACAGGGGGCGTAGAGACTAGCGGGAATACGCAGTTCTTC
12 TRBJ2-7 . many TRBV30 CAWSRDLYEQYF TGTGCCTGGAGCCGGGACCTCTACGAGCAGTACTTC
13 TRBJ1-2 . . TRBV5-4 CASSLGQRYSYTF TGTGCCAGCAGCTTGGGACAGCGCTATAGCTACACGTTC
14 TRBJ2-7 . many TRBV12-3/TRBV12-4 CASSSRDIYYEQYF TGTGCCAGCAGTTCCCGGGACATATATTACGAGCAGTACTTC
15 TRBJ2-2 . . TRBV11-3 CVSSRGGGDTGELFF TGTGTCAGCAGCCGAGGTGGGGGCGACACCGGGGAGCTGTTTTTT
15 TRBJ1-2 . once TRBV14 CASSQVIENPYGYTF TGTGCCAGCAGCCAAGTGATAGAAAACCCCTATGGCTACACCTTC
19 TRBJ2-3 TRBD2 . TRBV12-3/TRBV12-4 CDSSFGTSGFNSISDTQYF TGTGACAGCAGCTTCGGGACTAGCGGATTCAATAGCATCTCAGATACGCAGTATTTT
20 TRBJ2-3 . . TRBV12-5 CASGSARRGGGYTSTDTQYF TGTGCTAGTGGTTCCGCCCGGAGGGGAGGAGGCTACACTAGCACAGATACGCAGTATTTT
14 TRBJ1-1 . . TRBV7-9 CASSTGGRNTETFF TGTGCCAGCAGCACCGGGGGCAGGAACACTGAAACTTTCTTT
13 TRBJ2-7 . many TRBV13 CASSPSMAYEQYF TGTGCCAGCAGCCCATCGATGGCCTACGAGCAGTACTTC
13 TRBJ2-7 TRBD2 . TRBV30 CAWTPGLSYEQYF TGTGCCTGGACCCCGGGACTATCCTACGAGCAGTACTTC
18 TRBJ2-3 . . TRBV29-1 CRIEALGRVGVSTDMQYF TGCAGAATTGAAGCGTTGGGCAGGGTGGGGGTTAGCACAGATATGCAGTATTTT
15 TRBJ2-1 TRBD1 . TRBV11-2 CASGTGTGVYNEQFF TGTGCCAGCGGTACCGGGACAGGGGTTTACAATGAGCAGTTCTTC
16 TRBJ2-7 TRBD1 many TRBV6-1 CASKAGTGFGDYEQYF TGTGCCAGCAAAGCCGGGACAGGGTTTGGAGACTACGAGCAGTACTTC
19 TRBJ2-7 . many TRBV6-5 CASTVLRFDRTTTPYEQYF TGTGCCAGCACCGTACTCCGCTTCGACAGGACAACGACCCCCTACGAGCAGTACTTC
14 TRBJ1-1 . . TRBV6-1 CASRKGGIDTEAFF TGTGCCAGCAGGAAAGGGGGAATCGACACTGAAGCTTTCTTT
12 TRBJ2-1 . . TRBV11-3 CASRGRDNEQFF TGCGCCAGCAGGGGGAGGGACAATGAGCAGTTCTTC
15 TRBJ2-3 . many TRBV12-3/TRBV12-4 CASKLGAGGTDTQYF TGTGCCAGCAAACTCGGGGCAGGGGGCACAGATACGCAGTATTTT
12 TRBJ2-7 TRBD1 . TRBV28 CASSFGGQGLSF TGTGCCAGCAGTTTTGGGGGACAGGGTCTTTCCTTC
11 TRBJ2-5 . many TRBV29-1 CSAMGLETQYF TGCAGCGCCATGGGTTTGGAGACCCAGTACTTC
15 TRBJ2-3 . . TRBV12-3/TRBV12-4 CADSLRAGSTDTQYF TGTGCCGACAGCCTAAGGGCCGGGAGCACAGATACGCAGTATTTT
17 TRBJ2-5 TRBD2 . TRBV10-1 CASSDGTREGGQATQYF TGCGCCAGCAGTGATGGGACGCGGGAGGGTGGCCAAGCGACCCAGTACTTC
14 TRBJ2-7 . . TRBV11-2 CASTYWGPSYKQYF TGTGCCAGCACCTATTGGGGGCCCTCCTACAAGCAGTACTTT
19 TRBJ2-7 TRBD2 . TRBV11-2 CASSLSLAGASGLTYEQYF TGTGCCAGCAGCTTATCTCTAGCGGGAGCGTCTGGGCTTACTTACGAGCAGTACTTC
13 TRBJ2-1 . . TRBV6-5 CASSHGLDGEQIF TGTGCCAGCAGCCACGGGCTAGACGGTGAGCAGATCTTC
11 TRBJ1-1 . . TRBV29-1 CNVATGAIAFF TGCAACGTAGCCACAGGTGCTATCGCTTTCTTT
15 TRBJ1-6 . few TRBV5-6 CASSRLRDYNSPLHF TGTGCCAGCAGCCGCCTGCGAGATTATAATTCACCCCTCCACTTT
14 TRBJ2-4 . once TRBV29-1 CSVVGGGAKNIRYF .
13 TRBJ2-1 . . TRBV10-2 CASQGRRYNEEFF TGCGCCAGCCAGGGGAGGCGGTACAATGAGGAGTTCTTC
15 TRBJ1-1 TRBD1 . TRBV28 CASSLRQGGNTEAFF TGTGCCAGCAGTTTACGGCAGGGGGGAAACACTGAAGCTTTCTTT
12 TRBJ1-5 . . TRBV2 CASSGVGQPQHF TGTGCCAGCAGTGGCGTGGGGCAGCCCCAGCATTTT
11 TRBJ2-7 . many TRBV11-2 CASSLHVEQYF TGTGCCAGCAGCCTACATGTCGAGCAGTACTTC
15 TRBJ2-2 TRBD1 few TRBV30 CAWTVGTGFPGELFF TGTGCCTGGACCGTGGGGACAGGGTTTCCCGGGGAGCTGTTTTTT
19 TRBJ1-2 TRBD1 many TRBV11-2 CASSRTRDIAGGKHYGYTF TGTGCCAGCAGCCGTACCCGGGACATCGCAGGGGGTAAACACTATGGCTACACCTTC
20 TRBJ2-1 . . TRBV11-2 CASSLDDFMGERSSYNEQFF TGTGCCAGCAGCTTAGATGACTTCATGGGGGAGCGGAGCTCCTACAATGAGCAGTTCTTT
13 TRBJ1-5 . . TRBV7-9 CASSQGGYQPQHF TGTGCCAGCAGCCAAGGGGGATATCAGCCCCAGCATTTT
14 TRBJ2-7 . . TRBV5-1 CASSLVGVPYEQYF TGCGCCAGCTCCCTGGTGGGGGTTCCCTACGAGCAGTACTTC
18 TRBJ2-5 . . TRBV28 CASTFTKWAQGDGETQYF TGTGCCAGCACTTTCACGAAATGGGCCCAGGGTGACGGGGAGACCCAGTACTTC
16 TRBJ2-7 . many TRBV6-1 CASSEDGGPPGGEQYF TGTGCCAGCAGTGAAGACGGTGGACCGCCAGGAGGCGAGCAGTACTTC
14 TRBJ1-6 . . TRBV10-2 CASGETVSASPLHF TGCGCCAGCGGGGAGACCGTGTCGGCATCACCCCTCCACTTT
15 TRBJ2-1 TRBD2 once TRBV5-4 CASSLRLAGYSEQFF TGTGCCAGCAGCCTCAGACTAGCGGGGTACAGTGAGCAGTTCTTC
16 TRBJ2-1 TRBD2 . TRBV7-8 CASSLVGTSGTNDQFF TGTGCTAGCAGCTTAGTTGGGACTAGCGGGACCAATGATCAATTCTTC
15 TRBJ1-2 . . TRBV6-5 CASKMTGVTNYGYTF TGTGCCAGCAAAATGACCGGAGTGACTAACTATGGCTACACCTTC
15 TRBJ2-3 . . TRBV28 CACSLLGLSTDTQYF TGTGCCTGCAGTTTACTGGGACTGAGCACAGATACGCAGTATTTT
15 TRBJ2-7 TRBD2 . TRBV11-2 CASSLDWGLVAEQYF TGTGCCAGCAGCTTAGATTGGGGACTAGTTGCCGAGCAGTACTTC
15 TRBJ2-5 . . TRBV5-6 CASSIRGANQEIQYF TGTGCCAGCAGCATCAGGGGGGCAAACCAAGAGATCCAATACTTC
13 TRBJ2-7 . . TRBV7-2 CASSLSQSYEQYF TGTGCCAGCAGCTTAAGTCAAAGCTACGAGCAGTACTTC
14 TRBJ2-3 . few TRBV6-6 CASRVAGSADTQYF TGTGCCAGCAGAGTGGCGGGAAGCGCAGATACGCAGTATTTT
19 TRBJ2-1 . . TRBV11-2 CDSSNHPVARDSRYNEQFF TGTGACAGCAGCAACCATCCCGTAGCCCGGGACTCGAGATACAATGAGCAGTTCTTC
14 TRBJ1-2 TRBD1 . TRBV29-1 CGAGEPGQGTSYTF TGCGGCGCAGGGGAGCCGGGACAGGGGACCTCCTACACCTTC
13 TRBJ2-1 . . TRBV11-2 CTSSLDWGNEQFF TGTACCAGCAGCTTAGATTGGGGGAATGAGCAGTTCTTC
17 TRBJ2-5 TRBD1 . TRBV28 CASSLRKFGTEKETQYF TGTGCCAGCAGTTTACGCAAATTTGGGACAGAAAAAGAGACCCAGTACTTC